The 28 T cell receptor beta chains presented below share a single source sample, sequenced in a study of T cells in Graves' hyperthyroidism and ophthalmopathy. RNA transcripts were the template for amplifying TCR beta CDR3 regions. TCR CDR3 regions were first amplified by RT-PCR with HTBI primers. Via MiXCR, TCRdb re-called the multiplex PCR reads, giving one row per CDR3 protein. The repertoire holds roughly 130,000 distinct CDR3 sequences, with approximately 20% as singletons. Specimen: blood. The receptors stem from a woman between 45 and 60 years old with Graves' hyperthyroidism that later progressed to Graves' ophthalmopathy.

This clonotype was found many times. The V gene is TRBV28, the J gene TRBJ2-1, with D uncertain. This CDR3 comprises 12 residues. V was trimmed by 3 bases and J by 10 bases, leaving 10 bases between them. Germline V gene lookup returns CDR1 MDHEN and CDR2 SYDVKM. The CDR3 sequence: CASSFRVVEQFF. CDR3 sequence (DNA): TGTGCCAGCAGTTTTAGGGTAGTCGAGCAGTTCTTC.

This clonotype appeared a few times. The V call is TRBV5-5, the J call TRBJ2-7, with D unclear. Germline loops: CDR1 SGHKS, CDR2 YYEKEE (reference sequence). Trimming left V 2 bases short and J 0 bases short, with 9 bases between. The CDR3 loop spans 14 amino acids. The CDR3 nucleotides are TGTGCCAGCAGCTTCGCCGGTAGCTCCTACGAGCAGTACTTC. Its translation: CASSFAGSSYEQYF.

Points on this clonotype: A much larger clone sits a single nucleotide away, making a read error possible. The rearrangement joins TRBV2 to TRBJ1-1, with a weak D call TRBD1 (6 bases). Trimming took 0 bases from V and 1 from J, leaving 9 bases between them. The CDR3 is made up of 15 amino acids. The germline CDR1 and CDR2 sequences are SNHLY and FYNNEI. CDR3 residues: CASSEAWGRNTEAFF. CDR3 bases: TGTGCCAGCAGTGAAGCGTGGGGGCGGAACACTGAAGCTTTCTTT.

This clonotype was picked up many times. The chain couples TRBV4-1 to TRBJ2-5; the match to TRBD2 covers 10 bases. Germline V gene data show CDR1 as MGHRA and CDR2 as YSYEKL. Trimming at V came to 3 bases and at J to 5 bases, leaving 6 bases not matched to a gene. The CDR3 length is 15 residues. The chain's CDR3 is CASSQASGSQETQYF. Here the CDR3 DNA reads TGCGCCAGCAGCCAGGCTAGCGGGAGCCAGGAGACCCAGTACTTC.

This clonotype was picked up a small number of times. This sequence joins TRBV28 and TRBJ1-4; possibly TRBD1 for D (5 bases). The germline gives CDR1 MDHEN, CDR2 SYDVKM. CDR3 length: 15 residues. The V end lost 5 bases, the J end lost 5 bases, and 15 bases lay between the germline ends. For the CDR3, the DNA is TGTGCCAGCAGTCTAGGGGCAGCATCAAATGAAAAACTGTTTTTT. This codes for CASSLGAASNEKLFF.

A few counts support this clonotype. V is TRBV24-1 and J is TRBJ2-1; D perhaps matches TRBD1 (5 bases). Trimming removed 5 bases from V and 8 bases from J, with 12 bases in between. The CDR3 covers 13 residues. CDR1 KGHDR and CDR2 SFDVKD come from the germline V gene. CDR3 coding DNA: TGTGCCACCAGTGCCCCAGGGATAGATGAGCAGTTCTTC. Translation: CATSAPGIDEQFF.

Many counts were recorded for this clonotype. The chain recombines TRBV10-3 with TRBJ2-3, with 13 bases identical to TRBD2. The CDR3 totals 19 residues. V shed 4 bases and J 3 bases; nucleotides not matched to a gene: 13. The germline gives CDR1 ENHRY, CDR2 SYGVKD. The CDR3 DNA sequence: TGTGCCATCAGTGGATCAGGTGTAAGGACTAGCGGGAGTACAGATACGCAGTATTTT. Protein: CAISGSGVRTSGSTDTQYF.

At least ten counts were recorded for this clonotype. J is TRBJ2-2 and V is TRBV30, with D perhaps matching TRBD1 (5 bases). Trimming left V 4 bases short and J 13 bases short, with 16 bases between. CDR3 size: 12 residues. Germline V gene data show CDR1 as GTSNPN and CDR2 as SVGIG (reference sequence). The CDR3 sequence is CAWNSPTVRLFF. CDR3 coding DNA: TGTGCCTGGAACTCCCCGACAGTGCGGCTGTTTTTT.

The chain combines TRBV11-3 with TRBJ2-5, with D unresolved. Trimming stripped 6 bases from V and 4 bases from J, with 6 bases between. Germline V lookup: CDR1 SGHNT, CDR2 YENEEA. The CDR3 covers 11 residues. CDR3 amino acids: CASSSSETQYF. The CDR3 DNA reads as TGTGCCAGCAGTTCCTCAGAGACCCAGTACTTC.

In its sample, this clonotype was seen a few times. This chain uses TRBV10-3 with TRBJ2-7; perhaps TRBD2 as D (5 bases). CDR1 ENHRY and CDR2 SYGVKD come from the germline V gene. Deletions cut 4 bases from V and 7 bases from J, with 17 bases between. The CDR3 runs to 14 residues. The CDR3 region has the DNA TGTGCCATCAGTGGGCGGGCTACTTCGGGGGAGCAGTACTTC. Encoded protein: CAISGRATSGEQYF.

In this sample, this clonotype turned up many times. CDR3: CASSLGQGNYEQYF. CDR3 sequence (DNA): TGCGCCAGCAGCCTCGGACAGGGAAACTACGAGCAGTACTTC. The chain is built from TRBV4-1 and TRBJ2-7, with 8 bases aligning to TRBD1. The CDR3 extends over 14 amino acids. Losses at the gene ends were 4 bases for V and 3 bases for J; bases not matched to a gene: 5. Germline loops: CDR1 MGHRA, CDR2 YSYEKL.

This clonotype showed up many times. The chain is built from TRBV5-1 and TRBJ2-1; D remains unclear. V gave up 0 bases and J gave up 1 base, with 8 bases separating them. The germline CDR1 and CDR2 sequences are SGHRS and YFSETQ. The CDR3 is 15 amino acids. CDR3 sequence reads: CASSLGTPSYNEQFF. The CDR3 coding sequence is TGCGCCAGCAGCTTGGGGACCCCGTCCTACAATGAGCAGTTCTTC.

This clonotype was recorded at least ten times. The V and J genes are TRBV28 and TRBJ1-2; 9 nucleotides match TRBD1. V lost 8 bases and J lost 6; bases outside the gene matches: 4. CDR1 MDHEN and CDR2 SYDVKM come from the germline V gene. CDR3 length: 12 residues. The CDR3 nucleotides read TGTGCCAGCGGGGACAGGGATCATGGCTACACCTTC. This gives the protein CASGDRDHGYTF.

This clonotype was observed many times. The chain has TRBV24-1 and TRBJ2-1; 7 nucleotides line up with TRBD1. Germline-derived CDR1 and CDR2 are KGHDR and SFDVKD. V lost 7 bases, J lost 0 bases, and 11 bases stayed unmatched. CDR3 length: 17 amino acids. CDR3 protein: CATSEGAGSASYNEQFF. The CDR3 DNA reads as TGTGCCACCAGCGAGGGGGCGGGCTCCGCCTCCTACAATGAGCAGTTCTTC.

The CDR3 nucleotides read TGTGCCAGCACAAACGATAGGGGCAGGAGCAATCAGCCCCAGCATTTT. Its protein product is CASTNDRGRSNQPQHF. The gene calls are TRBV6-1 and TRBJ1-5; a weak D match, TRBD1 (5 bases). The V gene's germline CDR1 is MNHNS and CDR2 SASEGT. V was pared by 7 bases and J by 1 base, with 17 bases between. This CDR3 has 16 amino acids.

In its sample, this clonotype was seen many times. The CDR3 sequence is CASSREENSPLHF. Here the CDR3 DNA reads TGTGCCAGCAGTAGAGAGGAAAATTCACCCCTCCACTTT. The V call is TRBV6-5, the J call TRBJ1-6; no clear D gene. CDR1 MNHEY and CDR2 SVGAGI come from the germline V gene. The CDR3 spans 13 residues. V lost 5 bases, J lost 7 bases, and 9 bases lay in between.

In this sample, this clonotype turned up once. A much larger clone differs from this one at a single base, so this may be a read error. The chain is built from TRBV19 and TRBJ1-1; 8 nucleotides align to TRBD1. The trim removed 7 bases at V and 1 base at J, leaving 5 bases unmatched. The CDR3 contains 14 residues. The germline V gene has CDR1 LNHDA and CDR2 SQIVND (reference sequence). CDR3 in amino acids: CASMDDRGNTEAFF. CDR3 in DNA: TGTGCCAGTATGGATGACAGGGGGAACACTGAAGCTTTCTTT.

The chain is built from TRBV11-2 and TRBJ2-5; 13 bases line up with TRBD2. V trimming: 5 bases; J trimming: 1 base; junction bases outside the gene matches: 10. Germline assignment: CDR1 SGHAT and CDR2 FQNNGV. The CDR3 is 18 amino acids. This chain's CDR3 is CASSIRTSGSPLQETQYF. The CDR3 DNA is TGTGCCAGCAGCATCAGGACTAGCGGGAGCCCACTCCAAGAGACCCAGTACTTC.

The table lists this clonotype with many counts. The chain joins TRBV28 to TRBJ2-7, with TRBD2 matching over 10 bases. Germline V lookup: CDR1 MDHEN, CDR2 SYDVKM. The CDR3 length is 15 residues. The V segment lost 5 bases and the J segment 3 bases; nucleotides outside the gene matches: 7. This CDR3 is CASSRSTSGDYEQYF. The CDR3 DNA reads as TGTGCCAGCAGTCGTTCAACTAGCGGGGACTACGAGCAGTACTTC.

This clonotype was seen at least ten times. The chain carries TRBV20-1 and TRBJ2-7, with D tentatively TRBD1 (6 bases). Per germline, CDR1 DFQATT and CDR2 SNEGSKA (reference sequence). V lost 2 bases, J lost 1 base, and 9 bases lay in between. The CDR3 contains 13 residues. The CDR3 reads CSARRQGSYEQYF. In nucleotides, the CDR3 is TGCAGTGCTAGACGTCAGGGGTCCTACGAGCAGTACTTC.

This clonotype was detected ten times or more. V is TRBV2 and J is TRBJ1-5; D remains unclear. Trimming removed 6 bases from V and 5 bases from J, with 17 bases in between. CDR3 length equals 15 residues. CDR1 and CDR2 from the germline V gene are SNHLY and FYNNEI. The CDR3 reads CASSPKRGSHQPQHF. CDR3 nucleotides: TGTGCCAGCAGCCCCAAGCGAGGGTCCCATCAGCCCCAGCATTTT. The whole variable domain, filled in from reference TRBV2 and TRBJ1-5, reads EPEVTQTPSHQVTQMGQEVILRCVPISNHLYFYWYRQILGQKVEFLVSFYNNEISEKSEIFDDQFSVERPDGSNFTLKIRSTKLEDSAMYFCASSPKRGSHQPQHFGDGTRLSIL.

This clonotype was counted ten times or more. This rearrangement joins TRBV11-2 to TRBJ2-2; 8 positions agree with TRBD2. The V and J ends lost 5 bases and 4 bases, in that order; junction bases with no gene match: 6. Germline V CDR1 and CDR2: SGHAT, FQNNGV. The CDR3 is 15 residues long. This chain's CDR3 is CASSAGGLATGELFF. CDR3 nucleotides: TGTGCCAGCAGCGCGGGAGGCCTGGCCACCGGGGAGCTGTTTTTT.

The chain recombines TRBV12-5 with TRBJ2-4, with 9 bases lining up with TRBD1. The CDR3 runs to 17 residues. Unmatched junction bases numbered 13, after V lost 9 bases and J lost 1 base. CDR1 and CDR2 from the germline V gene are LGHNT and FRNRAP. Here the CDR3 DNA reads TGTGCTAGCCGGGACAGGGTAGATCGGGTGGCCAAAAACATTCAGTACTTC. Amino acid sequence: CASRDRVDRVAKNIQYF.

This clonotype was detected only once. This rearrangement joins TRBV7-8 to TRBJ1-2, with 7 bases that match TRBD1. The V gene's germline CDR1 is SGHVS and CDR2 FQNEAQ. J gave up 6 bases and V 5 bases, and 9 bases lay outside the gene matches. The CDR3 runs 14 residues. CDR3 in DNA: TGTGCCAGCAGCCGCAGACAGGGCGAGGATGGCTACACCTTC. It codes for CASSRRQGEDGYTF.

This chain links TRBV7-9 with TRBJ2-3; 8 bases fit TRBD1. V dropped 1 base and J dropped 6; count of bases not matched to a gene: 3. Germline V gene lookup returns CDR1 SEHNR and CDR2 FQNEAQ (reference sequence). This CDR3 is 14 amino acids long. CDR3 protein: CASSLETGVDTQYF. The CDR3 nucleotides are TGTGCCAGCAGCTTAGAGACAGGGGTTGATACGCAGTATTTT.

The rearrangement links TRBV29-1 to TRBJ1-4, with D hard to call. Germline CDR1 SQVTM, CDR2 ANQGSEA. This CDR3 is built from 13 residues. V was cut by 6 bases and J by 5 bases, with 13 bases left in between. The CDR3 sequence: CSVVSRENEKLFF. CDR3 sequence (DNA): TGCAGCGTCGTCAGTAGGGAGAATGAAAAACTGTTTTTT.

The chain uses TRBV7-8 and TRBJ2-1; D gene ambiguous. The length of the CDR3 is 15 residues. Germline CDR1 is SGHVS and CDR2 is FQNEAQ. V gave up 1 base and J gave up 5 bases, with 12 bases separating them. Here the CDR3 reads CASSLGTLGNNEQFF. CDR3 nucleotide sequence: TGTGCCAGCAGCTTAGGCACCCTAGGGAACAATGAGCAGTTCTTC.

This clonotype showed up many times. The chain has TRBV20-1 and TRBJ2-1, with a weak D call TRBD2 (6 bases). V was clipped by 2 bases and J by 5 bases, with 13 bases between them. The length of the CDR3 is 14 residues. Germline V gene sequence: CDR1 DFQATT, CDR2 SNEGSKA (reference sequence). In DNA form, the CDR3 reads TGCAGTGCTAGACTCGCGGAGGGGCACAATGAGCAGTTCTTC. Amino acid sequence: CSARLAEGHNEQFF.